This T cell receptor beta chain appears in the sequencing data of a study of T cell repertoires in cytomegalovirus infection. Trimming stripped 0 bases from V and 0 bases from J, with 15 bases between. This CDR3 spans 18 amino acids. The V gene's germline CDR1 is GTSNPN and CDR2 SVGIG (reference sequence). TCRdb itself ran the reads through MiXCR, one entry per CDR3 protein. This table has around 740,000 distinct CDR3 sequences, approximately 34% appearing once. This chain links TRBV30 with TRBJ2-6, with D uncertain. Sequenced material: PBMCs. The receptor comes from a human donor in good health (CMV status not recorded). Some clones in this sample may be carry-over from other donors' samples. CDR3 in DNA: TGTGCCTGGAGTGTACGGGCGTGGGTAAGCTCTGGGGCCAACGTCCTGACTTTC. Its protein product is CAWSVRAWVSSGANVLTF.